A selection of T cell receptor beta chains follows, all from one sample in a study of T-cell memory formation after mild COVID-19. TCRdb ran MiXCR on the 5' RACE reads and lists one entry per CDR3 protein. This table holds roughly 510,000 distinct CDR3 sequences, 17% found once. Sequencing input: PBMCs or a T cell subset sorted from them (not recorded which). These receptors were collected from an adult woman who had mild COVID-19 (a few samples of this study predate the infection). Cell type and time point are not known. CDR3s leave out the opening cysteine and the closing phenylalanine or tryptophan. Fields, in order: V gene, D gene, CDR3 protein. The D gene is left open where the match is weak.

V: TRBV9; D: .; CDR3: ASSPRFRGGDDEQF
V: TRBV30; D: .; CDR3: AWSSGNQPQH
V: TRBV15; D: .; CDR3: ATSTRDGDEKLF
V: TRBV12-3/TRBV12-4; D: .; CDR3: ASKVAMRGNTIY
V: TRBV5-4; D: .; CDR3: ASSKESSGANVLT
V: TRBV7-9; D: .; CDR3: ASSLASREWANEKLF
V: TRBV6-5; D: TRBD2; CDR3: ASSQREYGTYEQY
V: TRBV29-1; D: .; CDR3: SGGSADTQY
V: TRBV5-1; D: .; CDR3: ASSLRERYGYT
V: TRBV6-1; D: TRBD2; CDR3: ASSIARTSGRTDTQY
V: TRBV5-4; D: TRBD2; CDR3: ASSFSSGGPPTDTQY
V: TRBV12-3/TRBV12-4; D: .; CDR3: ASSIRLAWGNEQF
V: TRBV9; D: TRBD2; CDR3: ASSGGLAGVRDTQY
V: TRBV5-4; D: .; CDR3: ASSSTYAEPYEQY
V: TRBV5-5; D: .; CDR3: ASSLVGLSSSPLH
V: TRBV20-1; D: .; CDR3: SARELGGGTDTQY
V: TRBV6-1; D: .; CDR3: ASRSRQKMNTEAF
V: TRBV5-1; D: .; CDR3: ASSKPTDGYT
V: TRBV9; D: TRBD1; CDR3: ASSVEGTGGYNEQF
V: TRBV4-1; D: .; CDR3: ASSPHERGSGNTIY
V: TRBV9; D: TRBD2; CDR3: ASSPLAGGSATNTGELF
V: TRBV9; D: .; CDR3: ASSVGSVIYNEQF